This T cell receptor (beta chain) was retrieved from a study of cytomegalovirus exposure and HLA in healthy donors. In regard to this clone: Its specificity is unknown.

PCR involved 60 Vbeta and 13 Jbeta primers. Measured with immunoSEQ multiplex PCR; TCRdb has only the in-frame clones, and not every one. The table lists over 120,000 clones, about 71% of them singletons. Study-wide findings and caveats: The majority of CMV-associated TCR beta chains were reported as apparently HLA-restricted in a later analysis. TCR beta sequences numbering around 15,000 were associated with HLA alleles at 0.05 false discovery rate in a later analysis. It was reported that TCR beta sequences correctly inferred the HLA-A and HLA-B alleles for most subjects.

The V and J ends lost 5 bases and 3 bases respectively, with 16 bases between them. Germline V lookup: CDR1 MNHEY, CDR2 SMNVEV (reference sequence). The CDR3 has 15 amino acids. The clonotype originates from a woman in her sixties or seventies in good health and CMV-seropositive. V and J are TRBV27 and TRBJ1-1; D remains unclear. The sequencing sample was made of PBMCs. CDR3 amino acids: CASSPTRNGYTEAFF. Here the CDR3 DNA reads TGTGCCAGCAGTCCCACCCGCAACGGTTACACTGAAGCTTTCTTT.